The sequence of this T cell receptor beta chain was determined in a study of blood T cell repertoires in COVID-19. Trimming shortened V by 1 base and J by 4 bases, and 19 bases separated the two germline ends. The CDR3 loop spans 17 amino acids. Germline V gene lookup returns CDR1 LGHDT and CDR2 YNNKEL (reference sequence). Assay: immunoSEQ multiplex PCR; the TCRdb copy retains only in-frame clones and omits some. The sample contains 150,000 to 200,000 clones, roughly 83% of which appear only once. Sequencing was done on a sample of peripheral blood. The gene calls are TRBV3-1 (or the pseudogene TRBV3-2) and TRBJ1-1; D remains unclear. The receptor was derived from a woman of 80 years or more with active or convalescent COVID-19. CDR3 coding DNA: TGTGCCAGCAGCCAAGTAGCCGTCCAGCATCGTGTCACTGAAGCTTTCTTT. Translated, it gives CASSQVAVQHRVTEAFF.